The source of this TCR beta chain is a study of technical replicates of blood from a handful of donors. The table lists this clone with a count of one. The CDR3 sequence is 18 residues long. Trimming cost V 4 bases and J 0 bases, with 22 bases left between them. Germline lookup yields CDR1 SGDLS and CDR2 YYNGEE. Repertoires were generated with immunoSEQ multiplex PCR, while TCRdb's copy carries only in-frame clones and drops some. The repertoire holds about 94,000 clones, approximately 96% seen once, with about 0.24% in the top ten. Sequenced material: T cells isolated from PBMCs. The sequence came from a human donor in good health. The V and J genes are TRBV9 and TRBJ1-1; a weak D match, TRBD1 (6 bases). Here the CDR3 DNA reads TGTGCCAGCAGCCCCTCGCCGCCGGGACAAATAGTGAACACTGAAGCTTTCTTT. Amino acid sequence: CASSPSPPGQIVNTEAFF.